This T cell receptor beta chain was documented in a study of shared clonotypes between healthy human individuals. In germline, CDR1 is SGDLS, CDR2 YYNGEE. The CDR3 runs to 16 residues. V was clipped by 0 bases and J by 7 bases, with 19 bases between them. Only in-frame clones appear in the TCRdb table, and some are missing; sequencing was by immunoSEQ multiplex PCR. The sample includes roughly 2 million clones, about 95% seen only once; the top ten take about 1.1%. Naive CD8 cells, CD45RO-negative and positively selected for CCR7, excluded terminally differentiated effector memory CD45RA+ cells. J is TRBJ1-1 and V is TRBV9; D not certain. The receptor was derived from a man between 18 and 29 years old in good health. Material: naive CD8+ T cells sorted from blood. This CDR3 reads CASSVGMGMLSGEAFF. In DNA form, the CDR3 reads TGTGCCAGCAGCGTAGGGATGGGAATGCTCTCCGGTGAAGCTTTCTTT.